The 23 T cell receptor beta chains listed next were all sequenced from one sample in a study of T cells in Graves' hyperthyroidism and ophthalmopathy. RNA transcripts were the template for amplifying TCR beta CDR3 regions. An initial round of RT-PCR targeting the TCR CDR3 relied on the HTBI primer set. TCRdb passed the multiplex PCR reads through MiXCR, listing each CDR3 protein once. The data show a few hundred thousand distinct CDR3 sequences, with 20% seen just once and about a quarter held by the top ten. Sequenced material: blood. These receptor sequences come from a man between 18 and 29 years old with Graves' hyperthyroidism.

In this sample, this clonotype turned up many times. The chain has TRBV12-3 or TRBV12-4 and TRBJ1-1; the D is unclear. Trimming pared 6 bases from V and 0 bases from J, leaving 8 bases between. The CDR3 sequence is 13 residues long. The CDR3 loop reads CASRVKLNTEAFF. As DNA, the CDR3 is TGTGCCAGCAGGGTGAAGTTGAACACTGAAGCTTTCTTT.

This clonotype was seen only once. The chain carries TRBV30 and TRBJ2-7; D could derive from TRBD1 or TRBD2 (6 bases each). Germline V gene data show CDR1 as GTSNPN and CDR2 as SVGIG (reference sequence). This CDR3 contains 14 residues. V lost 2 bases, J lost 7 bases, and 18 bases lay in between. CDR3: CAWSKGGDYAEQYF. The CDR3 DNA reads TGTGCCTGGAGTAAGGGGGGCGACTACGCAGAGCAGTACTTC.

As concerns this clonotype: This may be a read error, as it is one base from a much larger clone. The genes are TRBV6-1 and TRBJ1-2; D might be TRBD1 (6 bases). Trimming took off 11 bases at V and 6 bases at J, with 10 bases between the two ends. This CDR3 has 10 amino acids. Germline loops: CDR1 MNHNS, CDR2 SASEGT. This CDR3 reads CALGGDGYTF. CDR3 bases: TGTGCCCTAGGGGGGGATGGCTACACCTTC.

This clonotype occurred many times. The chain carries TRBV27 and TRBJ1-2; D gene unclear. The V end lost 2 bases, the J end lost 8 bases, and 12 bases lay between the germline ends. The CDR3 totals 13 residues. Germline V gene data show CDR1 as MNHEY and CDR2 as SMNVEV (reference sequence). DNA for the CDR3: TGTGCCAGCAGTTTAAAGGGATCAGGAGGCTACACCTTC. Its translation: CASSLKGSGGYTF.

This clonotype was seen repeatedly, ten times or more. The genes are TRBV6-5 and TRBJ2-7; 7 nucleotides match TRBD1. Per the germline V gene, CDR1 is MNHEY and CDR2 is SVGAGI. The CDR3 is 15 residues long. V shed 2 bases, J shed 3 bases, and the junction held 7 bases outside the gene matches. CDR3 sequence reads: CASSYETGPDYEQYF. The CDR3, as DNA: TGTGCCAGCAGTTACGAGACAGGGCCAGACTACGAGCAGTACTTC.

This rearrangement joins TRBV6-1 to TRBJ1-2; D perhaps matches TRBD1 (6 bases). The CDR3 totals 14 residues. CDR1 is MNHNS, CDR2 SASEGT, per germline. V lost 7 bases to trimming and J lost 4 bases, with 16 bases between them. The chain's CDR3 is CASMPGARIYGYTF. The CDR3 bases are TGTGCCAGCATGCCGGGGGCGAGAATCTATGGCTACACCTTC.

Details on this clonotype: A much more abundant neighbour one base away suggests this may be a read error. This chain links TRBV2 with TRBJ2-7, with a possible D match to TRBD2 (6 bases). Germline loops: CDR1 SNHLY, CDR2 FYNNEI. The length of the CDR3 is 12 residues. The CDR3 loop is CACSEELGGQYF. The CDR3 region has the DNA TGTGCCTGCAGTGAAGAATTGGGGGGACAGTACTTC.

This chain joins TRBV5-1 and TRBJ2-7, with 7 bases matching TRBD2. After removal of 3 bases from V and 0 bases from J, the junction contained 6 bases not matched to a gene. From germline, CDR1 is SGHRS and CDR2 YFSETQ. The CDR3 is made up of 15 amino acids. The CDR3 loop is CASSWGGSSSYEQYF. DNA for the CDR3: TGCGCCAGCAGCTGGGGGGGTTCGAGCTCCTACGAGCAGTACTTC. The whole variable domain, remainder taken from reference TRBV5-1 and TRBJ2-7, is KAGVTQTPRYLIKTRGQQVTLSCSPISGHRSVSWYQQTPGQGLQFLFEYFSETQRNKGNFPGRFSGRQFSNSRSEMNVSTLELGDSALYLCASSWGGSSSYEQYFGPGTRLTVT.

This clonotype was counted ten times or more. This sequence joins TRBV29-1 and TRBJ2-2; D remains ambiguous. This CDR3 region has 14 residues. V was shortened by 2 bases and J by 0 bases, with 7 bases between the two germline ends. Germline V gives CDR1 SQVTM, CDR2 ANQGSEA. The CDR3 here is CSVESRTNTGELFF. The DNA for the CDR3 is TGCAGCGTTGAATCTCGAACGAACACCGGGGAGCTGTTTTTT.

This clonotype was picked up many times. The chain joins TRBV11-2 to TRBJ2-7; D gene unclear. Germline assignment: CDR1 SGHAT and CDR2 FQNNGV. V was cut by 4 bases and J by 5 bases, with 9 bases left in between. The CDR3 extends over 12 amino acids. This CDR3 reads CASSSYPNEQYF. The CDR3 nucleotides are TGTGCCAGCAGCTCCTACCCCAACGAGCAGTACTTC. The full variable domain, rest sourced from reference TRBV11-2 and TRBJ2-7, is EAGVAQSPRYKIIEKRQSVAFWCNPISGHATLYWYQQILGQGPKLLIQFQNNGVVDDSQLPKDRFSAERLKGVDSTLKIQPAKLEDSAVYLCASSSYPNEQYFGPGTRLTVT.

V usage is TRBV6-5 and J usage is TRBJ1-1; D is unresolved. The V end was cut by 6 bases, the J end by 2 bases, with 13 bases between. The CDR3 is 14 amino acids. Germline assignment: CDR1 MNHEY and CDR2 SVGAGI. The CDR3 protein is CASSYRSVNTEAFF. The CDR3 region has the DNA TGTGCCAGCAGCTATAGATCAGTTAACACTGAAGCTTTCTTT.

Many counts were recorded for this clonotype. The genes are TRBV2 and TRBJ1-1, with D tentatively TRBD1 (5 bases). Germline V gene sequence: CDR1 SNHLY, CDR2 FYNNEI. The CDR3 covers 13 residues. V was shortened by 5 bases and J by 10 bases, with 17 bases between the two germline ends. The CDR3: CASSWGRVFPAFF. CDR3 in DNA: TGTGCCAGCAGTTGGGGCAGGGTTTTCCCAGCTTTCTTT. The complete variable domain, with remaining parts taken from reference TRBV2 and TRBJ1-1, reads EPEVTQTPSHQVTQMGQEVILRCVPISNHLYFYWYRQILGQKVEFLVSFYNNEISEKSEIFDDQFSVERPDGSNFTLKIRSTKLEDSAMYFCASSWGRVFPAFFGQGTRLTVV.

The CDR3 sequence is CASSLRAANYGYTF. The CDR3 nucleotides read TGTGCCAGCAGCTTGAGGGCGGCTAACTATGGCTACACCTTC. The chain employs TRBV13 and TRBJ1-2; D unclear. Germline V gene data show CDR1 as PRHDT and CDR2 as FYEKMQ (reference sequence). Trimming took 3 bases from V and 0 from J, leaving 8 bases between them. This CDR3 comprises 14 residues.

The table lists this clonotype with a count of one. The chain uses TRBV7-2 and TRBJ2-5; D is perhaps TRBD2 (5 bases). Germline V gene sequence: CDR1 SGHTA, CDR2 FQGNSA. Deletions cut 1 base from V and 9 bases from J, with 15 bases between. This CDR3 has 14 residues. CDR3 coding DNA: TGTGCCAGCAGCTTAGAATTGTGGGGAGTAGCCCAGTACTTC. Its translation is CASSLELWGVAQYF.

This clonotype was counted at least ten times. The V call is TRBV5-1, the J call TRBJ2-5, with 9 bases that match TRBD2. J was trimmed by 7 bases and V by 4 bases; bases with no gene match: 5. This CDR3 has 13 residues. Looked up from germline, CDR1 is SGHRS and CDR2 is YFSETQ. CDR3 sequence reads: CASSTETSGTQYF. CDR3 in DNA: TGCGCCAGCAGCACTGAGACTAGCGGGACCCAGTACTTC.

In this sample, this clonotype turned up many times. The chain links TRBV20-1 to TRBJ1-2; D is perhaps TRBD1 (5 bases). V was shortened by 6 bases and J by 8 bases, with 25 bases between the two germline ends. Germline V gene lookup returns CDR1 DFQATT and CDR2 SNEGSKA (reference sequence). The CDR3 is 15 amino acids. The CDR3 DNA sequence: TGCAGTGCCCTTGCGGGGGGGATGTTGCGGAACGGCTACACCTTC. It is translated as CSALAGGMLRNGYTF.

This chain connects TRBV4-1 to TRBJ2-5; the match to TRBD2 covers 12 bases. The CDR3 totals 17 residues. Trimming at V came to 0 bases and at J to 5 bases, leaving 7 bases not matched to a gene. Germline CDR1 and CDR2: MGHRA and YSYEKL. The CDR3 loop reads CASSQDRASGGVETQYF. In DNA form, the CDR3 reads TGCGCCAGCAGCCAAGATAGGGCTAGCGGGGGGGTGGAGACCCAGTACTTC.

The chain uses TRBV12-3 or TRBV12-4 and TRBJ2-7; D possibly corresponds to TRBD2 (6 bases). The CDR3 is 12 residues long. V was pared by 3 bases and J by 6 bases, with 9 bases between. Here the CDR3 reads CASSLEGPEQYF. Here the CDR3 DNA reads TGTGCCAGCAGTTTGGAGGGACCCGAGCAGTACTTC.

This chain links TRBV20-1 with TRBJ1-5, with TRBD1 as a possible D gene (5 bases). The germline gives CDR1 DFQATT, CDR2 SNEGSKA (reference sequence). Trimming removed 3 bases at V and 4 bases at J, with 16 bases between. The CDR3 contains 15 residues. CDR3 coding DNA: TGCAGTGCTAGGGGCCGGGACGGCGGTAATCAGCCCCAGCATTTT. Protein sequence: CSARGRDGGNQPQHF.

The chain combines TRBV28 with TRBJ2-7; 9 nucleotides agree with TRBD1. The CDR3 has 15 amino acids. Trimming took 5 bases from V and 2 from J; bases not matched to a gene: 7. Germline CDR1 MDHEN, CDR2 SYDVKM. CDR3 protein: CASSPYRGRAYEQYF. CDR3 nucleotides: TGTGCCAGCAGTCCGTACAGGGGGCGCGCCTACGAGCAGTACTTC.

The CDR3 reads CASSGWTGGREAFF. As DNA, the CDR3 is TGCGCCAGCAGCGGCTGGACAGGGGGCAGGGAAGCTTTCTTT. The rearrangement joins TRBV5-1 to TRBJ1-1; TRBD1 agrees at 11 bases. The V gene's germline CDR1 is SGHRS and CDR2 YFSETQ. The CDR3 is 14 residues long. The J segment lost 8 bases and the V segment lost 4 bases, leaving 7 bases of the junction unmatched.

To note about this clonotype: The junction differs from germline at one of its ends, possibly a read error. V gene TRBV7-8 combines with J gene TRBJ2-7; no reliable D call. CDR1 is SGHVS, CDR2 FQNEAQ, per germline. This CDR3 has 15 residues. The chain's CDR3 is CASGADKGPFYEQYF. The DNA of the CDR3 is TGTGCCAGCGGAGCTGACAAGGGCCCTTTCTACGAACAGTACTTC.

This clonotype was counted many times. The chain joins TRBV29-1 to TRBJ1-1, with D maybe TRBD1 (5 bases). The CDR3 totals 13 residues. V shed 4 bases and J shed 0 bases, with 9 bases lying between them. Germline CDR1 reads SQVTM; CDR2 reads ANQGSEA. The CDR3 loop reads CSVGEGLNTEAFF. CDR3 nucleotide sequence: TGCAGCGTTGGGGAGGGACTGAACACTGAAGCTTTCTTT. The whole variable domain, remainder taken from reference TRBV29-1 and TRBJ1-1, is SAVISQKPSRDICQRGTSLTIQCQVDSQVTMMFWYRQQPGQSLTLIATANQGSEATYESGFVIDKFPISRPNLTFSTLTVSNMSPEDSSIYLCSVGEGLNTEAFFGQGTRLTVV.